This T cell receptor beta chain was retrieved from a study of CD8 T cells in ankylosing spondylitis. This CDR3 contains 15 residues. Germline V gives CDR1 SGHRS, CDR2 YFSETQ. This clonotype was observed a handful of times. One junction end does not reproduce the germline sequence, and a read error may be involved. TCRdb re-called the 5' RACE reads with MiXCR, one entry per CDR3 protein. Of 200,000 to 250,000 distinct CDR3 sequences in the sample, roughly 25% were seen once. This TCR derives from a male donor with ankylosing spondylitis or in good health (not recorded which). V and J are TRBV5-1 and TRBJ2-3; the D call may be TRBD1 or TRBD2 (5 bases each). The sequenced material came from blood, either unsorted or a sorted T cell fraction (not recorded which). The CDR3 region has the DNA TGCGCCAGCAGCCTTAACGCCGGGACCCCGGGTCCGGTGGCTTTT. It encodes CASSLNAGTPGPVAF.